The entry below describes one T cell receptor (beta chain). Its matching antigen is unknown. These data are taken from a study of shared clonotypes between healthy human individuals. General study points: What rarefaction showed was incomplete sorted-subset sequencing despite large depth. Clonotype sharing across four donors was observed for approximately 5% of naive CD4 clonotypes.

On sorted subsets, replicate PCRs used approximately 190 ng DNA, or tens of thousands of T cell genomes. The repertoire was sequenced with immunoSEQ multiplex PCR; TCRdb's copy has only in-frame clones and lacks some. The sample lists about 1,800,000 clones; roughly 94% were seen once. This CDR3 comprises 16 residues. Germline V gene sequence: CDR1 MDHEN, CDR2 SYDVKM. Between the trimmed V and J ends, which lost 2 bases and 8 bases, there was a span of 18 bases. Naive CD8 cells lacked CD45RO and underwent positive selection for CCR7, leaving out terminally differentiated effector memory CD45RA+ cells. Every donor, a Caucasian adult, lived in Nashville, Tennessee.

The gene calls are TRBV28 and TRBJ1-4, with D tentatively TRBD1 (6 bases). The receptor was derived from a man between 18 and 29 years old in good health. The sequencing sample was made of naive CD8+ T cells sorted from blood. CDR3 bases: TGTGCCAGCAGTTTAGTCCCTGGGGGCTTTGACGAAAAACTGTTTTTT. It yields the protein CASSLVPGGFDEKLFF.